The 22 T cell receptor beta chains below were found in one sample sequenced in a study of blood T cell repertoires in COVID-19. This table comes from immunoSEQ multiplex PCR, and its TCRdb copy is limited to in-frame clones, with some not included. Among under 200,000 clones listed, approximately 86% were seen once. The sample was peripheral blood. Receptor source: an elderly woman with COVID-19, enrolled during active disease.

The chain joins TRBV5-1 to TRBJ1-1, with TRBD1 identical over 8 bases. CDR1 is SGHRS and CDR2 is YFSETQ in the germline V gene. Trimming cost V 4 bases and J 1 base; bases outside gene matches: 3. CDR3 length: 14 residues. The DNA for the CDR3 is TGCGCCAGCAGCCCGGACAGGGCGAACACTGAAGCTTTCTTT. This codes for CASSPDRANTEAFF.

The chain recombines TRBV18 with TRBJ2-7, with D tentatively TRBD1 (6 bases). Germline CDR1 is KGHSH and CDR2 is LQKENI. V lost 3 bases to trimming and J lost 2 bases, with 17 bases between them. The CDR3 sequence is 16 residues long. CDR3 sequence: CASSPGQGTLTYEQYF. CDR3 bases: TGTGCCAGCTCACCGGGGCAAGGGACACTAACCTACGAGCAGTACTTC.

The rearrangement joins TRBV7-2 to TRBJ2-1, with 8 bases lining up with TRBD2. The CDR3 totals 15 residues. V was clipped by 5 bases and J by 7 bases; unmatched bases: 10. Germline V gene lookup returns CDR1 SGHTA and CDR2 FQGNSA. DNA for the CDR3: TGTGCCAGCAGCCCCCGGGGGGGACTTAGAAATGAGCAGTTCTTC. Translated: CASSPRGGLRNEQFF.

The chain links TRBV19 to TRBJ2-2; D gene ambiguous. In germline, CDR1 is LNHDA, CDR2 SQIVND (reference sequence). Trimming took off 8 bases at V and 3 bases at J, with 10 bases between the two ends. The CDR3 contains 13 residues. CDR3 protein: CASRKTDTGELFF. The CDR3 DNA is TGTGCCAGTCGCAAAACGGACACCGGGGAGCTGTTTTTT.

This chain joins TRBV25-1 and TRBJ1-2, with 10 nucleotides matching TRBD1. CDR3 length: 17 amino acids. Germline CDR1 reads MGHDK; CDR2 reads SYGVNS. The V and J ends lost 7 bases and 6 bases, in that order; junction bases with no gene match: 17. CDR3 sequence: CASTPPGQGTLLNGYTF. DNA of the CDR3: TGTGCCAGCACTCCCCCGGGACAGGGGACCCTTCTAAATGGCTACACCTTC.

This clone was recorded only once. The rearrangement links TRBV9 to TRBJ2-5; no reliable D call. From germline, CDR1 is SGDLS and CDR2 YYNGEE. The CDR3 is 13 amino acids. Trimming pared 0 bases from V and 3 bases from J, leaving 6 bases between. CDR3 nucleotides: TGTGCCAGCAGCGTAGGAACGGAAGAGACCCAGTACTTC. Translated: CASSVGTEETQYF. Variable domain in full (rest from reference TRBV9 and TRBJ2-5): DSGVTQTPKHLITATGQRVTLRCSPRSGDLSVYWYQQSLDQGLQFLIQYYNGEERAKGNILERFSAQQFPDLHSELNLSSLELGDSALYFCASSVGTEETQYFGPGTRLLVL.

On this clone: Other nucleotide sequences in the sample specify the same CDR3. The J gene is TRBJ1-1, the V gene TRBV10-3; D call uncertain. CDR3 size: 13 residues. Germline V gene data show CDR1 as ENHRY and CDR2 as SYGVKD. V lost 0 bases and J lost 1, with 3 bases in between. CDR3 in DNA: TGTGCCATCAGTGAGTCCAGGAACACTGAAGCTTTCTTT. Its protein product is CAISESRNTEAFF.

The J gene is TRBJ2-2, the V gene TRBV28; TRBD1 aligns across 9 bases. The ends lost 6 bases at V and 6 bases at J; junction bases unmatched: 8. Looked up from germline, CDR1 is MDHEN and CDR2 is SYDVKM. This CDR3 is built from 15 residues. CDR3: CASSRQGVWAGELFF. The DNA for the CDR3 is TGTGCCAGCAGCAGACAGGGGGTATGGGCCGGGGAGCTGTTTTTT. The entire variable domain, with the rest obtained from reference TRBV28 and TRBJ2-2, is as follows: DVKVTQSSRYLVKRTGEKVFLECVQDMDHENMFWYRQDPGLGLRLIYFSYDVKMKEKGDIPEGYSVSREKKERFSLILESASTNQTSMYLCASSRQGVWAGELFFGEGSRLTVL.

The sample holds one count of this clone. The J gene is TRBJ1-1, the V gene TRBV5-4; 7 nucleotides line up with TRBD1. Trimming took 0 bases from V and 5 from J; bases not matched to a gene: 4. The germline V gene encodes CDR1 SGHNT and CDR2 YYREEE (reference sequence). This CDR3 spans 14 amino acids. The CDR3 here is CASSLEIQGTEAFF. As DNA, the CDR3 is TGTGCCAGCAGCTTGGAGATACAGGGGACTGAAGCTTTCTTT.

The rearrangement links TRBV29-1 to TRBJ1-1; tentative D call: TRBD1 (5 bases). Trimming removed 3 bases from V and 0 bases from J, with 8 bases in between. CDR1 and CDR2 from the germline V gene are SQVTM and ANQGSEA. The length of the CDR3 is 13 residues. The DNA of the CDR3 is TGCAGCGTTGAGTCAGGGATGAACACTGAAGCTTTCTTT. Residues: CSVESGMNTEAFF.

This clone has just a few counts. The chain has TRBV5-4 and TRBJ1-4, with D unresolved. This CDR3 contains 14 residues. V lost 0 bases and J lost 5, with 8 bases in between. The germline V gene has CDR1 SGHNT and CDR2 YYREEE (reference sequence). CDR3: CASSLDGRNEKLFF. The CDR3 DNA is TGTGCCAGCAGCTTGGATGGGCGAAATGAAAAACTGTTTTTT.

This clone appeared once. This rearrangement joins TRBV28 to TRBJ2-3, with a possible D match to TRBD2 (7 bases). This CDR3 has 14 amino acids. Deletions cut 6 bases from V and 4 bases from J, with 14 bases between. Germline V gene lookup returns CDR1 MDHEN and CDR2 SYDVKM. The CDR3 region has the DNA TGTGCCAGCAGCCGGGGGGCCGGGGCAGATACGCAGTATTTT. This codes for CASSRGAGADTQYF.

This clone was seen a single time. The chain recombines TRBV2 with TRBJ2-3; 8 nucleotides line up with TRBD2. The trim removed 7 bases at V and 2 bases at J, leaving 2 bases unmatched. CDR1 is SNHLY, CDR2 FYNNEI, per germline. This CDR3 comprises 13 residues. The CDR3 loop reads CASNSGITDTQYF. CDR3 nucleotide sequence: TGTGCCAGCAATAGCGGGATCACAGATACGCAGTATTTT.

This rearrangement joins TRBV27 to TRBJ2-2, with 9 bases aligning to TRBD1. CDR1 MNHEY and CDR2 SMNVEV come from the germline V gene (reference sequence). V dropped 6 bases and J dropped 4; count of bases not matched to a gene: 6. CDR3 length: 15 residues. The CDR3 sequence: CASRIQGAVTGELFF. As DNA, the CDR3 is TGTGCCAGCAGAATACAGGGGGCAGTCACCGGGGAGCTGTTTTTT.

V and J are TRBV18 and TRBJ1-1; no clear D gene. This CDR3 contains 13 residues. The germline V gene encodes CDR1 KGHSH and CDR2 LQKENI. V was trimmed by 4 bases and J by 3 bases, leaving 9 bases between them. The CDR3 spells CASSLTADTEAFF. For the CDR3, the DNA is TGTGCCAGCTCACTTACAGCAGACACTGAAGCTTTCTTT.

The chain has TRBV6-2 or TRBV6-3 and TRBJ2-3, with D maybe TRBD2 (6 bases). Germline lookup yields CDR1 MNHEY and CDR2 SVGEGT. The CDR3 runs 17 residues. The germline V and J ends were trimmed by 2 bases and 2 bases, with 17 bases remaining between them. CDR3 protein: CASSYPGDGAFTDTQYF. The CDR3 region has the DNA TGTGCCAGCAGTTACCCGGGGGACGGGGCTTTCACAGATACGCAGTATTTT.

The genes are TRBV7-2 and TRBJ2-5; tentatively, D is TRBD2 (7 bases). Per the germline V gene, CDR1 is SGHTA and CDR2 is FQGNSA. The CDR3 is 15 amino acids. The germline V and J ends were trimmed by 4 bases and 4 bases, with 16 bases remaining between them. CDR3 in DNA: TGTGCCAGCAGCTCCCGTGGGGGGGGCGGAGAGACCCAGTACTTC. It yields the protein CASSSRGGGGETQYF.

The chain joins TRBV15 to TRBJ2-1, with unresolved D. The ends were cut back, 0 bases at V and 8 bases at J, with 8 bases in the middle. Germline CDR1 is LNHNV and CDR2 is YYDKDF (reference sequence). There are 13 residues in the CDR3. The CDR3 is CATSRDLGYEQFF. In DNA, the CDR3 is TGTGCCACCAGCAGAGATTTGGGCTATGAGCAGTTCTTC. Looking up the rest from reference TRBV15 and TRBJ2-1 gives the full variable domain: DAMVIQNPRYQVTQFGKPVTLSCSQTLNHNVMYWYQQKSSQAPKLLFHYYDKDFNNEADTPDNFQSRRPNTSFCFLDIRSPGLGDTAMYLCATSRDLGYEQFFGPGTRLTVL.

V is TRBV10-3 and J is TRBJ2-3; TRBD2 is a possible D gene (6 bases). The CDR3 loop spans 12 amino acids. Trimming pared 9 bases from V and 2 bases from J, leaving 9 bases between. Per the germline V gene, CDR1 is ENHRY and CDR2 is SYGVKD. The CDR3 coding sequence is TGTGCCATTGGAGGGGACACAGATACGCAGTATTTT. Encoded protein: CAIGGDTDTQYF.

The rearrangement uses TRBV28 and TRBJ2-4; 9 bases fit TRBD1. This CDR3 is built from 14 residues. The V and J ends lost 3 bases and 8 bases, in that order; junction bases with no gene match: 5. Germline V gives CDR1 MDHEN, CDR2 SYDVKM. CDR3 loop: CASSLGQGWDIQYF. DNA of the CDR3: TGTGCCAGCAGTTTGGGACAGGGCTGGGACATTCAGTACTTC.

V and J are TRBV28 and TRBJ1-1; D is unclear. Germline CDR1 reads MDHEN; CDR2 reads SYDVKM. The CDR3 length is 14 residues. V lost 5 bases and J 2 bases, leaving 12 bases between the germline ends. The chain's CDR3 is CASSASGLNTEAFF. The CDR3 DNA reads TGTGCCAGCAGTGCCTCGGGTTTAAACACTGAAGCTTTCTTT.

The V gene is TRBV5-4, the J gene TRBJ2-3, with 10 bases aligning to TRBD2. The germline V gene encodes CDR1 SGHNT and CDR2 YYREEE (reference sequence). The CDR3 sequence is 16 residues long. The J segment lost 2 bases and the V segment lost 4 bases, leaving 7 bases of the junction unmatched. This CDR3 is CASSTRLAGSTDTQYF. In DNA form, the CDR3 reads TGTGCCAGCAGCACTCGACTAGCGGGCTCCACAGATACGCAGTATTTT. Full variable domain (outside the CDR3, taken from reference TRBV5-4 and TRBJ2-3): ETGVTQSPTHLIKTRGQQVTLRCSSQSGHNTVSWYQQALGQGPQFIFQYYREEENGRGNFPPRFSGLQFPNYSSELNVNALELDDSALYLCASSTRLAGSTDTQYFGPGTRLTVL.